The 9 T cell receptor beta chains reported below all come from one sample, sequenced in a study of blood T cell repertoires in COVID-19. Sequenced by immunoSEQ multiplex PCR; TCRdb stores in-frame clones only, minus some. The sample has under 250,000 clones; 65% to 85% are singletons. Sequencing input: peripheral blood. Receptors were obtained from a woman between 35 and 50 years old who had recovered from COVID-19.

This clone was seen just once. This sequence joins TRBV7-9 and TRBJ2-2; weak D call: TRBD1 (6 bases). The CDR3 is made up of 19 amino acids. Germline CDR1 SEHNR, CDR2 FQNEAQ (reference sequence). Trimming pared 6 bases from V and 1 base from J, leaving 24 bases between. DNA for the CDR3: TGTGCCAGCAGAGGGGGTCGATACAGGGCCGAGGGGAACACCGGGGAGCTGTTTTTT. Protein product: CASRGGRYRAEGNTGELFF.

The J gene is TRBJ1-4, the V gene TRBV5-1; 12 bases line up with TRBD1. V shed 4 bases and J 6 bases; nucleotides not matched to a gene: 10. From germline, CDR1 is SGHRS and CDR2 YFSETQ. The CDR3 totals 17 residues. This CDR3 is CASSPLGTGGADEKLFF. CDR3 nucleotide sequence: TGCGCCAGCAGCCCGCTGGGGACAGGGGGCGCGGATGAAAAACTGTTTTTT. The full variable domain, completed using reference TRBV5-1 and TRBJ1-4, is KAGVTQTPRYLIKTRGQQVTLSCSPISGHRSVSWYQQTPGQGLQFLFEYFSETQRNKGNFPGRFSGRQFSNSRSEMNVSTLELGDSALYLCASSPLGTGGADEKLFFGSGTQLSVL.

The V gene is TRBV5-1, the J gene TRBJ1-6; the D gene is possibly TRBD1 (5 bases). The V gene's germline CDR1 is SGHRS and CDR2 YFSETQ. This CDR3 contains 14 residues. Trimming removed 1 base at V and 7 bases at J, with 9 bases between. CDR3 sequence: CASSLTSGNSPLHF. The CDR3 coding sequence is TGCGCCAGCAGCTTGACGTCAGGGAATTCACCCCTCCACTTT.

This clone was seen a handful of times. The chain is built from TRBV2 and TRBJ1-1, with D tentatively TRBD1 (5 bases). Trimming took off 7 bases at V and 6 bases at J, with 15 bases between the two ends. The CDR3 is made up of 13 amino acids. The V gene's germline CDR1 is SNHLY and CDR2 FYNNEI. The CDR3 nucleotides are TGTGCCAGCATTCCCGAACGGGGGTCTGAAGCTTTCTTT. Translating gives CASIPERGSEAFF.

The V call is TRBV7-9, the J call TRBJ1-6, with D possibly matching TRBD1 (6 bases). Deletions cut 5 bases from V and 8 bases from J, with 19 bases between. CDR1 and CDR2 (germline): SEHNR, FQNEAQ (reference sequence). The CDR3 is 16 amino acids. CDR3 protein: CASSIPGTNAHSPLHF. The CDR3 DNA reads TGTGCCAGCAGCATCCCCGGGACAAACGCCCATTCACCCCTCCACTTT.

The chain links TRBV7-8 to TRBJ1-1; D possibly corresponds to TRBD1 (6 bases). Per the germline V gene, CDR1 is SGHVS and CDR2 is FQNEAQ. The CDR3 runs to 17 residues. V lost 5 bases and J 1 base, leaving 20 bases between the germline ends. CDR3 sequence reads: CASSTPGDDVGNTEAFF. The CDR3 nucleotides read TGTGCCAGCAGCACCCCAGGGGATGACGTGGGGAACACTGAAGCTTTCTTT.

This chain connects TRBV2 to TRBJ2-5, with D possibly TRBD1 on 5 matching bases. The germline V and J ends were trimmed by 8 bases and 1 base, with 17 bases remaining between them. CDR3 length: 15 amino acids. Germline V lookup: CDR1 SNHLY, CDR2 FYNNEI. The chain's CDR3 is CASSIQGAPQETQYF. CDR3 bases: TGTGCCAGCTCAATTCAAGGGGCCCCCCAAGAGACCCAGTACTTC.

This chain's CDR3 is CASSLTGTGNTGELFF. CDR3 coding DNA: TGTGCCAGCAGCCTCACCGGGACAGGGAACACCGGGGAGCTGTTTTTT. The chain links TRBV7-9 to TRBJ2-2, with 8 bases that match TRBD1. After removal of 5 bases from V and 1 base from J, the junction contained 6 bases not matched to a gene. This CDR3 contains 16 residues. The germline gives CDR1 SEHNR, CDR2 FQNEAQ (reference sequence).

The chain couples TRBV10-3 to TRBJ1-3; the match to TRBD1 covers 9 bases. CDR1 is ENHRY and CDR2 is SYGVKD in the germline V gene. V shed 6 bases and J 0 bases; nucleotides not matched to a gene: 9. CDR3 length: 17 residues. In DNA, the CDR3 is TGTGCCATCAGCGAACCGGGACAGGGTCTCTCTGGAAACACCATATATTTT. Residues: CAISEPGQGLSGNTIYF.